These 14 T cell receptor beta chains came from one sample sequenced in a study of blood T cells in healthy people across ages (dated by TCRdb to the mid-2010s). Library preparation employed 5' RACE. Reads for this sample came from an Illumina HiSeq 2500. A second PCR of about 6 to 12 cycles was run with a J-beta primer mix and a sample-barcoded 5' primer. TCRdb applied fastp at Q25 and MiXCR to the public reads, then kept only in-frame beta chains. Here each entry gathers all rows of one CDR3 protein and keeps the most common genes and DNA. The sample table shows about 560,000 distinct CDR3 sequences, and about 25% are seen once. The top ten hold over 3.5% of the sample. The same sample was also used in a study of T cells of mothers and their children.

What was sequenced was blood. The receptors were sampled from a boy between 2 and 10 years old in good health.

The V gene is TRBV5-1, the J gene TRBJ1-2; TRBD1 might be the D (5 bases). The CDR3 covers 19 residues. The V gene's germline CDR1 is SGHRS and CDR2 YFSETQ. V lost 4 bases and J lost 4, with 29 bases in between. In DNA form, the CDR3 reads TGCGCCAGCAGCCGTACCGTTTTGGGGGTGATCCCCAAGGGCTATGGCTACACCTTC. Translated: CASSRTVLGVIPKGYGYTF.

In its sample, this clonotype was seen a few times. The chain couples TRBV7-3 to TRBJ2-3; D unresolved. Trimming pared 10 bases from V and 9 bases from J, leaving 8 bases between. The CDR3 contains 9 residues. The germline V gene has CDR1 SGHTA and CDR2 FQGTGA. CDR3 residues: CAIRVTQYF. The DNA of the CDR3 is TGTGCCATCCGGGTCACGCAGTATTTT.

The chain employs TRBV9 and TRBJ2-2; 14 nucleotides line up with TRBD2. The length of the CDR3 is 17 residues. The germline V gene has CDR1 SGDLS and CDR2 YYNGEE. Trimming removed 2 bases from V and 5 bases from J; junction bases left unmatched: 5. CDR3 nucleotides: TGTGCCAGCAGCGTGACTAGCGGGGGGGCCGGGACCGGGGAGCTGTTTTTT. This encodes CASSVTSGGAGTGELFF. Supplemented by reference TRBV9 and TRBJ2-2, the full variable domain reads DSGVTQTPKHLITATGQRVTLRCSPRSGDLSVYWYQQSLDQGLQFLIQYYNGEERAKGNILERFSAQQFPDLHSELNLSSLELGDSALYFCASSVTSGGAGTGELFFGEGSRLTVL.

CDR3 sequence: CASSLGGVRTQYF. The CDR3 region has the DNA TGTGCCAGCAGCCTGGGGGGGGTGCGTACGCAGTATTTT. The chain joins TRBV7-9 to TRBJ2-3; 7 positions match TRBD2. Unmatched junction bases numbered 7, after V lost 5 bases and J lost 8 bases. The V gene's germline CDR1 is SEHNR and CDR2 FQNEAQ (reference sequence). CDR3 length equals 13 residues.

The sample holds many counts of this clonotype. The CDR3 DNA reads as TGCAGTGCTAGATCTAGAGGACAGGGCCAAGAGACCCAGTACTTC. Translated, it gives CSARSRGQGQETQYF. J is TRBJ2-5 and V is TRBV20-1; TRBD1 matches 8 bases. The CDR3 totals 15 residues. V lost 2 bases and J lost 1; bases outside the gene matches: 6. The germline V gene has CDR1 DFQATT and CDR2 SNEGSKA (reference sequence).

This clonotype has only a few counts. V is TRBV5-1 and J is TRBJ1-3, with 9 bases lining up with TRBD1. The CDR3 extends over 14 amino acids. With V trimmed by 3 bases and J by 4 bases, 2 bases remained unmatched. Looked up from germline, CDR1 is SGHRS and CDR2 is YFSETQ. The CDR3 sequence: CASSSGTGGNTIYF. Here the CDR3 DNA reads TGCGCCAGCAGCTCCGGGACAGGGGGAAACACCATATATTTT.

This clonotype came up a few times. V usage is TRBV20-1 and J usage is TRBJ2-3; no definite D call. Germline CDR1 is DFQATT and CDR2 is SNEGSKA (reference sequence). V was clipped by 3 bases and J by 5 bases, with 6 bases between them. This CDR3 contains 11 residues. The CDR3 DNA follows: TGCAGTGCTAGCCCCTTAGATACGCAGTATTTT. Translating it yields CSASPLDTQYF.

This clonotype came up a few times. The chain employs TRBV3-1 and TRBJ1-1, with D possibly matching TRBD1 (5 bases). Trimming cost V 6 bases and J 0 bases, with 17 bases left between them. CDR1 is LGHDT and CDR2 is YNNKEL in the germline V gene (reference sequence). The CDR3 covers 16 residues. In nucleotides, the CDR3 is TGTGCCAGCAGAGCCGGGACTTTGTTCATGAACACTGAAGCTTTCTTT. It specifies CASRAGTLFMNTEAFF. The full variable domain, in which reference TRBV3-1 and TRBJ1-1 provide the parts outside the CDR3, is DTAVSQTPKYLVTQMGNDKSIKCEQNLGHDTMYWYKQDSKKFLKIMFSYNNKELIINETVPNRFSPKSPDKAHLNLHINSLELGDSAVYFCASRAGTLFMNTEAFFGQGTRLTVV.

This clonotype was picked up a small number of times. Here the CDR3 reads CASRGGDLAYEQYF. The CDR3 DNA is TGCGCCAGCAGAGGGGGGGATCTGGCCTACGAGCAGTACTTC. The V and J genes are TRBV10-2 and TRBJ2-7; TRBD2 is a possible D gene (7 bases). CDR1 is WSHSY, CDR2 SAAADI, per germline. Trimming took off 6 bases at V and 2 bases at J, with 14 bases between the two ends. The CDR3 spans 14 residues.

The table lists this clonotype with a few counts. The rearrangement links TRBV20-1 to TRBJ2-1; no clear D. Trimming stripped 5 bases from V and 0 bases from J, with 5 bases between. The CDR3 sequence is 12 residues long. Germline CDR1 is DFQATT and CDR2 is SNEGSKA (reference sequence). The CDR3 DNA reads TGCAGTGCTCTGGGCTCCTACAATGAGCAGTTCTTC. Encoded protein: CSALGSYNEQFF.

This chain joins TRBV7-2 and TRBJ2-3, with no clear D. CDR1 is SGHTA, CDR2 FQGNSA, per germline. The V end was cut by 3 bases, the J end by 12 bases, with 16 bases between. CDR3 size: 13 residues. The CDR3 loop is CASSFQGPQDQYF. In nucleotides, the CDR3 is TGTGCCAGCAGCTTCCAAGGGCCCCAGGATCAGTATTTT. The full variable domain, in which reference TRBV7-2 and TRBJ2-3 provide the parts outside the CDR3, is GAGVSQSPSNKVTEKGKDVELRCDPISGHTALYWYRQSLGQGLEFLIYFQGNSAPDKSGLPSDRFSAERTGGSVSTLTIQRTQQEDSAVYLCASSFQGPQDQYFGPGTRLTVL.

V is TRBV24-1 and J is TRBJ2-7; D not certain. Matching the DNA end better, TRBJ2-1 makes the J call doubtful. The germline gives CDR1 KGHDR, CDR2 SFDVKD. This CDR3 has 13 amino acids. CDR3 sequence reads: CATSDFGNNEQFF. For the CDR3, the DNA is TGTGCCACCAGTGATTTTGGAAACAATGAGCAGTTCTTC.

The table lists this clonotype with a few counts. This chain joins TRBV20-1 and TRBJ2-4; tentatively, D is TRBD1 (5 bases). CDR1 is DFQATT, CDR2 SNEGSKA, per germline (reference sequence). The CDR3 runs to 16 residues. The CDR3 loop reads CSQYSTKGLAKNIQYF. The DNA for the CDR3 is TGCAGCCAATACTCAACGAAGGGGTTAGCCAAAAACATTCAGTACTTC.

The chain has TRBV6-5 and TRBJ1-2; D perhaps matches TRBD1 (6 bases). Germline V gene data show CDR1 as MNHEY and CDR2 as SVGAGI. V lost 6 bases to trimming and J lost 6 bases, with 14 bases between them. CDR3 size: 13 residues. The CDR3 reads CASRLPTGHGYTF. The CDR3 region has the DNA TGTGCCAGCAGACTTCCTACAGGGCATGGCTACACCTTC.